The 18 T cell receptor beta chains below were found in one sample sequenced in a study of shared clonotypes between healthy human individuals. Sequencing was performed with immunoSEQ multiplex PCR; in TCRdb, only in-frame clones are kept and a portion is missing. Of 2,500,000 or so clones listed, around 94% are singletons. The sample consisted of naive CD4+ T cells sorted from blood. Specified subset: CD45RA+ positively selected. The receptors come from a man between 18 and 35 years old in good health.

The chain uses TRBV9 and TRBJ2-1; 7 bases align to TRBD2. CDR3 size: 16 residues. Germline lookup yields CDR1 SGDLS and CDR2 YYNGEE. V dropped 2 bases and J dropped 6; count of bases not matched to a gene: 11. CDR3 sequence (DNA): TGTGCCAGCAGCGTGAGAGGGGCGGGAGAAGGCAATGAGCAGTTCTTC. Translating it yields CASSVRGAGEGNEQFF.

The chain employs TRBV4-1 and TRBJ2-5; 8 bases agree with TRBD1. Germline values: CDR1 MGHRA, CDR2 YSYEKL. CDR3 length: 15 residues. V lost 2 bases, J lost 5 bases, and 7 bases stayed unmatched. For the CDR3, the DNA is TGCGCCAGCAGCCAACCGGACAGGGAGCGGGAGACCCAGTACTTC. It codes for CASSQPDRERETQYF.

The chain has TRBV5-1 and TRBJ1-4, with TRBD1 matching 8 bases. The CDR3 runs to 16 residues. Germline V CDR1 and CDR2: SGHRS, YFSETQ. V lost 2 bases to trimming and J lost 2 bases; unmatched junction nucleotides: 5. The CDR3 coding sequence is TGCGCCAGCAGCTTCCAGGGGGCTGGGACTAATGAAAAACTGTTTTTT. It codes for CASSFQGAGTNEKLFF.

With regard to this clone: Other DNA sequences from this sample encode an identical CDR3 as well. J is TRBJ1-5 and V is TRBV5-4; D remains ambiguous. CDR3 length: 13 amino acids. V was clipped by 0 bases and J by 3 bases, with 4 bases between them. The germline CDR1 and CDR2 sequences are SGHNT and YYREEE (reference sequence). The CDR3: CASSLGPNQPQHF. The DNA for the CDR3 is TGTGCCAGCAGCTTGGGACCCAATCAGCCCCAGCATTTT.

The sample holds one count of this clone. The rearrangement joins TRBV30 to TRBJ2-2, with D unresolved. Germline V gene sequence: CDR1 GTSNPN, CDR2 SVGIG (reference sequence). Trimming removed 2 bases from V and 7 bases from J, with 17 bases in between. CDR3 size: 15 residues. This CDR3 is CAWSTRNSWGGELFF. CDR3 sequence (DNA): TGTGCCTGGAGTACCCGAAACTCTTGGGGCGGGGAGCTGTTTTTT.

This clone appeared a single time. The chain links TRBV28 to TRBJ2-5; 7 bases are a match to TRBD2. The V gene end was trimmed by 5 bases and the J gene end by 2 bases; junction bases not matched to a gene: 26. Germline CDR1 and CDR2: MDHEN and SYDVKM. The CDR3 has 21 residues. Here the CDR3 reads CASSVESEASGKSRDQETQYF. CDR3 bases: TGTGCCAGCAGTGTAGAGTCAGAGGCTAGCGGTAAATCCCGGGATCAAGAGACCCAGTACTTC. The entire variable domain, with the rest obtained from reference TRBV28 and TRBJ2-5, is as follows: DVKVTQSSRYLVKRTGEKVFLECVQDMDHENMFWYRQDPGLGLRLIYFSYDVKMKEKGDIPEGYSVSREKKERFSLILESASTNQTSMYLCASSVESEASGKSRDQETQYFGPGTRLLVL.

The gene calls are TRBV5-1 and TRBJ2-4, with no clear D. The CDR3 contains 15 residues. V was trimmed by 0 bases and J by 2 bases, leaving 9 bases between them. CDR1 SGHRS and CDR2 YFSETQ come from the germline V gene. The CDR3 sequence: CASSLDSMTKNIQYF. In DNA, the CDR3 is TGCGCCAGCAGCTTGGACAGTATGACCAAAAACATTCAGTACTTC.

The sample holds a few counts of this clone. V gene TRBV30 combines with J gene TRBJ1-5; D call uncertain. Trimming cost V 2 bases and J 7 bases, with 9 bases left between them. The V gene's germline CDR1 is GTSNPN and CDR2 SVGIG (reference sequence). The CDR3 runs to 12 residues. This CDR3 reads CAWSSPVQPQHF. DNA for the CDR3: TGTGCCTGGAGTTCTCCGGTACAGCCCCAGCATTTT.

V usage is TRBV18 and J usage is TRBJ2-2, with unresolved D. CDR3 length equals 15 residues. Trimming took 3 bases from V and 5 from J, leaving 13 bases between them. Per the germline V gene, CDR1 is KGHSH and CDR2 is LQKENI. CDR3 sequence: CASSPRRAETGELFF. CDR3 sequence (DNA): TGTGCCAGCTCACCCAGGCGCGCGGAGACCGGGGAGCTGTTTTTT.

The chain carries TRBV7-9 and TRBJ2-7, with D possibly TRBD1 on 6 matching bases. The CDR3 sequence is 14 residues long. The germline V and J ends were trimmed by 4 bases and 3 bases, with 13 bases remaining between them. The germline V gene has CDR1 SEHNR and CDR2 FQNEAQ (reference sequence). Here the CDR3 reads CASSSTGQYYEQYF. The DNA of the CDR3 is TGTGCCAGCAGCTCAACCGGACAGTACTACGAGCAGTACTTC.

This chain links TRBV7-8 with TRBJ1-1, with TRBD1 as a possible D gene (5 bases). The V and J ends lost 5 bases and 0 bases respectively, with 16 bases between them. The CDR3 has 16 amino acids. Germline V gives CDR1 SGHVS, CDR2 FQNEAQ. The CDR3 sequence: CASSRYLRAMNTEAFF. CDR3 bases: TGTGCCAGCAGCCGTTATCTCAGGGCCATGAACACTGAAGCTTTCTTT.

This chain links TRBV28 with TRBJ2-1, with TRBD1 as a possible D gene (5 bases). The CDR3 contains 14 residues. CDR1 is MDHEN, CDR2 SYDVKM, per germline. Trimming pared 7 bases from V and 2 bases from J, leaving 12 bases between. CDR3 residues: CASTNDRTYNEQFF. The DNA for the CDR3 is TGTGCCAGCACCAACGACAGAACCTACAATGAGCAGTTCTTC. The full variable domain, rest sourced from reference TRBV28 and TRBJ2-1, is DVKVTQSSRYLVKRTGEKVFLECVQDMDHENMFWYRQDPGLGLRLIYFSYDVKMKEKGDIPEGYSVSREKKERFSLILESASTNQTSMYLCASTNDRTYNEQFFGPGTRLTVL.

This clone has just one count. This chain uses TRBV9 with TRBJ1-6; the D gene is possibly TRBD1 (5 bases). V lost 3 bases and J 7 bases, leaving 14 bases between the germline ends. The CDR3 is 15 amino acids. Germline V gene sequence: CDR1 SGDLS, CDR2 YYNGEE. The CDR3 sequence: CASSGGQGGNSPLHF. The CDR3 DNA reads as TGTGCCAGCAGCGGGGGCCAGGGCGGGAATTCACCCCTCCACTTT. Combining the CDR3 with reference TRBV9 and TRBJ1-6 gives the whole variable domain DSGVTQTPKHLITATGQRVTLRCSPRSGDLSVYWYQQSLDQGLQFLIQYYNGEERAKGNILERFSAQQFPDLHSELNLSSLELGDSALYFCASSGGQGGNSPLHFGNGTRLTVT.

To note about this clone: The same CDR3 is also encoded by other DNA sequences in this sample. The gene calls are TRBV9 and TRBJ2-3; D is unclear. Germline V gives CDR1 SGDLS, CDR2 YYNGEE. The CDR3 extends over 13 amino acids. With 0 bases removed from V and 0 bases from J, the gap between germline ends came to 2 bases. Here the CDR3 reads CASSVGSTDTQYF. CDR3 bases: TGTGCCAGCAGCGTAGGGAGCACAGATACGCAGTATTTT.

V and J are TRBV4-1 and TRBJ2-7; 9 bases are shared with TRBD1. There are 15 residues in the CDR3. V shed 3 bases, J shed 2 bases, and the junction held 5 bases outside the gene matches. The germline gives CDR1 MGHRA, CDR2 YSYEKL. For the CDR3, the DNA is TGCGCCAGCAGCCAGGCCGGGACAGGGACCTACGAGCAGTACTTC. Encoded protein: CASSQAGTGTYEQYF.

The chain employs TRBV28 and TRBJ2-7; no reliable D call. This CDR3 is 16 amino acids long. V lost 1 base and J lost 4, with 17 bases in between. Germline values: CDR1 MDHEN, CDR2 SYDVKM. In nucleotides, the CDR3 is TGTGCCAGCAGTTTATCGTCGGTGACGGGTACATACGAGCAGTACTTC. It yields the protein CASSLSSVTGTYEQYF. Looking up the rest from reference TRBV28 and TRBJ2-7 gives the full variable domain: DVKVTQSSRYLVKRTGEKVFLECVQDMDHENMFWYRQDPGLGLRLIYFSYDVKMKEKGDIPEGYSVSREKKERFSLILESASTNQTSMYLCASSLSSVTGTYEQYFGPGTRLTVT.

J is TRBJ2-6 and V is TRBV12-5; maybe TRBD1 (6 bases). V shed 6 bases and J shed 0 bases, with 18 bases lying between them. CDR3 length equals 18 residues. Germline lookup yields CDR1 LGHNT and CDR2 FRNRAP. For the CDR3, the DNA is TGTGCTAGTGGCCCAACAGGGCTCCTTGGCTCTGGGGCCAACGTCCTGACTTTC. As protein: CASGPTGLLGSGANVLTF.

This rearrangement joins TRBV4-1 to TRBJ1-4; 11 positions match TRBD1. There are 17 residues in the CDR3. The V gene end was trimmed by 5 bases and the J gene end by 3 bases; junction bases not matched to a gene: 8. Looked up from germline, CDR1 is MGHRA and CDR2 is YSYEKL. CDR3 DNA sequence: TGCGCCAGCAGCTCCTCCGGGACAGGGGGTTCTAATGAAAAACTGTTTTTT. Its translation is CASSSSGTGGSNEKLFF.